This T cell receptor (beta chain) was retrieved from a study of response to subunit inactivated influenza vaccine. Findings and caveats of the study: Every seasonal influenza vaccination brings in few new T cells, the authors suggested.

From the RT-PCR reads, TCRdb called clonotypes with MiXCR, one entry per CDR3 protein. This sample has 500,000 or so distinct CDR3 sequences, with more than 15% found just once. The CDR3 loop spans 17 amino acids. V was shortened by 0 bases and J by 1 base, with 14 bases between the two germline ends. The germline V gene has CDR1 LGHNA and CDR2 YNFKEQ. This clonotype was detected only a few times. Its matching antigen is unknown. The chain employs TRBV4-2 and TRBJ2-3; D could derive from TRBD1 or TRBD2 (5 bases each). The sequencing here drew on CD4+ T cells sorted from PBMCs, taken about 24 months after vaccination. The sequence was obtained from a man in his fifties or sixties who received an inactivated influenza vaccine. CDR3 protein: CASSQDGTGPRTDTQYF. The DNA of the CDR3 is TGTGCCAGCAGCCAAGATGGAACGGGACCCCGCACAGATACGCAGTATTTT.